The TCR beta chain described here comes from a study of blood T cells in healthy people across ages. The authors ran a second PCR of 7 to 11 cycles using a sample-barcoded 5' primer and a J-beta primer mix. TCRdb recomputed calls from the 5' RACE reads with MiXCR, one row per CDR3 protein. Here the sample spans roughly 800,000 distinct CDR3 sequences, about 62% being singletons. Per germline, CDR1 MNHNS and CDR2 SASEGT. This CDR3 has 16 amino acids. In regard to this clonotype: The junction shows a germline mismatch at one end, possibly a read error.

This sequence joins TRBV6-1 and TRBJ2-7; D may correspond to TRBD1 or TRBD2 (6 bases each). The sequenced sample consisted of blood. The TCR originated in a man aged 30 to 45 in good health. CDR3 nucleotide sequence: TGTGCCACTAAACTCTTCGGAGGGCCTGGGGGCTACGAACAGTACTTC. Protein product: CATKLFGGPGGYEQYF.